This T cell receptor (beta chain) was sequenced for a study of regulatory T cells in long-lasting Graves disease. Trimming left V 2 bases short and J 3 bases short, with 10 bases between. The CDR3 covers 15 residues. Germline-derived CDR1 and CDR2 are MNHEY and SVGAGI. Arm-PCR of CDR3 regions and iRepertoire HTBI primers were the basis on which TCR beta libraries were built. MiXCR, applied by TCRdb to the multiplex PCR reads, yields one record per CDR3 protein. The data show a few hundred thousand distinct CDR3 sequences, with 23% seen just once and 26% held by the top ten. Specified time point: persistent/refractory GD, antithyroid drugs over 5 years with positive TRAb. PBMC RNA was the source of the TCR library.

This chain links TRBV6-5 with TRBJ2-2; D is undetermined. Here the sequenced sample was peripheral blood mononuclear cells (PBMCs), taken when the disease was refractory, from a patient treated with antithyroid drugs. The origin of this receptor is a female donor with Graves disease. The DNA for the CDR3 is TGTGCCAGCAGTTACACGCCAGAGTACACCGGGGAGCTGTTTTTT. Amino acids: CASSYTPEYTGELFF.